Below are 9 T cell receptor beta chains sequenced from a single sample in a study of beta chain features in type 1 diabetes. Expressed TCRB transcripts were sequenced after all isolated RNA was converted to cDNA. Here immunoSEQ multiplex PCR was the method, and the copy in TCRdb shows in-frame clones only, minus some. The repertoire holds around 300,000 clones, more than 9.5% seen once, with 0.015% in the top ten. Sequencing used naive CD4+ T cells from blood. The receptors shown here come from a woman younger than 45 in good health.

CDR3 nucleotide sequence: TGCGCCAGCAGCCAAGATAGTGCCGGGGAAGATCTCTACAATGAGCAGTTCTTC. Translating it yields CASSQDSAGEDLYNEQFF. This chain uses TRBV4-3 with TRBJ2-1, with D possibly TRBD2 on 5 matching bases. The CDR3 spans 18 residues. Germline CDR1 reads LGHNA; CDR2 reads YSLEER. V gave up 0 bases and J gave up 3 bases, with 18 bases separating them.

This clone was observed a few times. The genes are TRBV11-2 and TRBJ2-7, with a tentative D call TRBD1 (5 bases). The CDR3 has 16 amino acids. V was pared by 0 bases and J by 1 base, with 13 bases between. The germline CDR1 and CDR2 sequences are SGHAT and FQNNGV. The CDR3 region is CASSLDFGQVSYEQYF. For the CDR3, the DNA is TGTGCCAGCAGCTTAGATTTCGGACAAGTATCCTACGAGCAGTACTTC.

The rearrangement uses TRBV28 and TRBJ2-4; possibly TRBD1 for D (5 bases). Germline assignment: CDR1 MDHEN and CDR2 SYDVKM. Trimming pared 3 bases from V and 5 bases from J, leaving 8 bases between. The CDR3 is made up of 13 amino acids. The CDR3 DNA sequence: TGTGCCAGCAGTTTCGTCAGGGAAAACATTCAGTACTTC. Residues: CASSFVRENIQYF.

The CDR3 sequence: CASSLQGGYEQYF. CDR3 coding DNA: TGCGCCAGCAGCCTACAGGGCGGTTACGAGCAGTACTTC. This chain links TRBV5-1 with TRBJ2-7; possibly TRBD1 for D (6 bases). This CDR3 comprises 13 residues. V was cut by 4 bases and J by 4 bases, with 12 bases left in between. CDR1 and CDR2 (germline): SGHRS, YFSETQ.

This clone appeared a few times. The chain combines TRBV27 with TRBJ1-2; 8 nucleotides agree with TRBD1. CDR3 length: 15 residues. The germline V gene has CDR1 MNHEY and CDR2 SMNVEV (reference sequence). J gave up 3 bases and V 2 bases, and 5 bases lay outside the gene matches. CDR3 in amino acids: CASSLIGQGDYGYTF. In DNA, the CDR3 is TGTGCCAGCAGTTTAATAGGACAGGGTGACTATGGCTACACCTTC.

This clone was counted a few times. The chain recombines TRBV10-3 with TRBJ1-4; 7 positions match TRBD1. The germline CDR1 and CDR2 sequences are ENHRY and SYGVKD. Trimming cost V 6 bases and J 8 bases; bases outside gene matches: 9. The CDR3 runs 14 residues. CDR3 residues: CAISSGQVAEKLFF. The CDR3 DNA is TGTGCCATCAGCTCCGGACAGGTTGCGGAAAAACTGTTTTTT.

The table lists this clone with a few counts. This sequence joins TRBV2 and TRBJ2-1; TRBD2 aligns across 14 bases. This CDR3 is 18 amino acids long. The germline gives CDR1 SNHLY, CDR2 FYNNEI. The J segment lost 5 bases and the V segment lost 6 bases, leaving 12 bases of the junction unmatched. CDR3 sequence reads: CASRAGLAGGEINNEQFF. CDR3 sequence (DNA): TGTGCCAGCAGGGCAGGACTAGCGGGAGGAGAAATTAACAATGAGCAGTTCTTC. Supplemented by reference TRBV2 and TRBJ2-1, the full variable domain reads EPEVTQTPSHQVTQMGQEVILRCVPISNHLYFYWYRQILGQKVEFLVSFYNNEISEKSEIFDDQFSVERPDGSNFTLKIRSTKLEDSAMYFCASRAGLAGGEINNEQFFGPGTRLTVL.

This clone appeared a few times. The rearrangement links TRBV15 to TRBJ2-7; 7 bases are a match to TRBD2. The CDR3 length is 14 residues. Germline CDR1 and CDR2: LNHNV and YYDKDF (reference sequence). V dropped 7 bases and J dropped 3; count of bases not matched to a gene: 9. The CDR3 loop is CATTTRGGNYEQYF. Written as DNA, the CDR3 is TGTGCCACCACCACTCGCGGGGGAAACTACGAGCAGTACTTC.

The chain joins TRBV4-3 to TRBJ2-2; 9 nucleotides agree with TRBD2. Looked up from germline, CDR1 is LGHNA and CDR2 is YSLEER. This CDR3 region has 18 residues. V trimming: 1 base; J trimming: 2 bases; junction bases outside the gene matches: 8. The CDR3 DNA follows: TGCGCCAGCAGCCAAGGAGGATGGACTAGCGCAAACACCGGGGAGCTGTTTTTT. It codes for CASSQGGWTSANTGELFF.